These 24 T cell receptor beta chains were all obtained from the same sample, sequenced in a study of cytomegalovirus exposure and HLA in healthy donors (dated by TCRdb to about 2017). Receptors were amplified or captured by the immunoSEQ multiplex PCR assay. For the multiplex PCR, a mixture combining 60 forward primers for TCR Vbeta segments and 13 reverse primers for TCR Jbeta segments was used. What TCRdb holds here is the immuneACCESS table cut down to in-frame rearrangements. Part of the clones is not present; checked against another copy, under half of the missing clones reflect an unresolved V gene, and the others are unexplained. The sample includes more than 100,000 clones, with approximately 64% observed a single time. Roughly 3.4% of the sample is in the top ten clones. Sequencing used PBMCs. Receptors were obtained from a woman in her 50s in good health and CMV-seronegative.

The chain is built from TRBV18 and TRBJ1-5; 9 nucleotides agree with TRBD1. Germline trimming cut 6 bases from V and 6 bases from J; bases unmatched to any gene: 18. Germline CDR1 is KGHSH and CDR2 is LQKENI. The CDR3 extends over 18 amino acids. CDR3 region: CASSPGTGQGRSGQPQHF. DNA of the CDR3: TGTGCCAGCTCCCCCGGGACGGGACAGGGTCGGTCCGGTCAGCCCCAGCATTTT.

The V and J genes are TRBV13 and TRBJ2-4; 10 bases are a match to TRBD1. The CDR3 has 17 residues. V was pared by 2 bases and J by 6 bases, with 10 bases of the junction left unmatched. The germline V gene encodes CDR1 PRHDT and CDR2 FYEKMQ (reference sequence). The CDR3 region is CASSLPGTGAKGNIQYF. Here the CDR3 DNA reads TGTGCCAGCAGCTTACCCGGGACAGGGGCCAAGGGAAACATTCAGTACTTC.

V is TRBV5-1 and J is TRBJ1-2; D perhaps matches TRBD1 (5 bases). The V end lost 0 bases, the J end lost 10 bases, and 10 bases lay between the germline ends. The length of the CDR3 is 12 residues. Germline-derived CDR1 and CDR2 are SGHRS and YFSETQ. The CDR3 coding sequence is TGCGCCAGCAGCTTGGTAGGGGCTGACTACACCTTC. This translates into CASSLVGADYTF.

V gene TRBV5-4 combines with J gene TRBJ2-1, with D tentatively TRBD1 (6 bases). CDR1 and CDR2 from the germline V gene are SGHNT and YYREEE (reference sequence). V was clipped by 4 bases and J by 3 bases, with 14 bases between them. The CDR3 loop spans 15 amino acids. The CDR3 DNA sequence: TGTGCCAGCAGCGTAGACAGGCAACTCTACAATGAGCAGTTCTTC. Encoded protein: CASSVDRQLYNEQFF.

The J gene is TRBJ2-1, the V gene TRBV18; perhaps TRBD1 as D (6 bases). Germline assignment: CDR1 KGHSH and CDR2 LQKENI. The CDR3 sequence is 16 residues long. V was cut by 1 base and J by 4 bases, with 14 bases left in between. Written as DNA, the CDR3 is TGTGCCAGCTCACCACGAGGACAGTCGGCTTACAATGAGCAGTTCTTC. It is translated as CASSPRGQSAYNEQFF.

The chain couples TRBV15 to TRBJ2-4, with D hard to call. Germline V gene lookup returns CDR1 LNHNV and CDR2 YYDKDF (reference sequence). Trimming pared 0 bases from V and 4 bases from J, leaving 4 bases between. The CDR3 runs to 13 residues. The CDR3 DNA follows: TGTGCCACCAGCAGAGAGCGTAAAAACATTCAGTACTTC. Protein sequence: CATSRERKNIQYF.

The table lists this clone with a few counts. The chain uses TRBV11-1 and TRBJ2-3, with 7 bases fitting TRBD2. This CDR3 comprises 15 residues. Germline trimming cut 1 base from V and 1 base from J; bases unmatched to any gene: 2. The germline V gene encodes CDR1 SGHAT and CDR2 FQDESV (reference sequence). CDR3 nucleotides: TGTGCCAGCAGCTTAGGGACTAGGGGCACAGATACGCAGTATTTT. It is translated as CASSLGTRGTDTQYF.

The chain is built from TRBV6-6 and TRBJ2-1, with 10 positions matching TRBD1. The germline V gene encodes CDR1 MNHNY and CDR2 SVGAGI (reference sequence). V trimming: 8 bases; J trimming: 1 base; junction bases outside the gene matches: 8. The CDR3 covers 16 residues. CDR3 protein: CASAERDRGSYNEQFF. The DNA of the CDR3 is TGTGCCAGCGCTGAGCGGGACAGGGGATCCTACAATGAGCAGTTCTTC.

The chain carries TRBV7-9 and TRBJ1-4, with 11 bases matching TRBD1. The CDR3 spans 15 residues. V was clipped by 5 bases and J by 7 bases; unmatched bases: 6. The germline gives CDR1 SEHNR, CDR2 FQNEAQ (reference sequence). Here the CDR3 DNA reads TGTGCCAGCAGCATACGGACAGGGGGCGGTGAAAAACTGTTTTTT. It specifies CASSIRTGGGEKLFF.

The chain links TRBV7-9 to TRBJ1-1; 7 bases are a match to TRBD1. V shed 4 bases and J 0 bases; nucleotides not matched to a gene: 2. This CDR3 region has 14 residues. Germline loops: CDR1 SEHNR, CDR2 FQNEAQ (reference sequence). This chain's CDR3 is CASSWDSMNTEAFF. DNA of the CDR3: TGTGCCAGCAGCTGGGACAGCATGAACACTGAAGCTTTCTTT.

This clone was found once. The rearrangement links TRBV19 to TRBJ1-2; 8 bases align to TRBD1. V dropped 3 bases and J dropped 4; count of bases not matched to a gene: 7. In germline, CDR1 is LNHDA, CDR2 SQIVND (reference sequence). The CDR3 runs to 15 residues. In DNA, the CDR3 is TGTGCCAGTAGTATTGGGCAGGGGGCTCGCTATGGCTACACCTTC. This gives the protein CASSIGQGARYGYTF.

V usage is TRBV10-1 and J usage is TRBJ1-1, with 10 bases fitting TRBD1. The CDR3 consists of 13 residues. Germline V gene lookup returns CDR1 WNHNN and CDR2 SYGVQD (reference sequence). Germline trimming cut 7 bases from V and 5 bases from J; bases unmatched to any gene: 4. The CDR3 DNA reads TGCGCCAGCAAAGGACAGGGGGGGACTGAAGCTTTCTTT. Translating it yields CASKGQGGTEAFF.

This clone was observed a single time. CDR3 nucleotide sequence: TGTGCCAGTAGTAAAGCAGGGGGCGGGGGCACTGAAGCTTTCTTT. Its translation is CASSKAGGGGTEAFF. The chain uses TRBV19 and TRBJ1-1, with TRBD1 matching 8 bases. The CDR3 sequence is 15 residues long. Germline values: CDR1 LNHDA, CDR2 SQIVND (reference sequence). The ends lost 4 bases at V and 4 bases at J; junction bases unmatched: 8.

The chain combines TRBV2 with TRBJ2-5; a weak D match, TRBD2 (5 bases). The J call may be in error: the DNA end matches TRBJ2-7 better. From germline, CDR1 is SNHLY and CDR2 FYNNEI. The CDR3 consists of 14 residues. CDR3 sequence: CASSEATISYEQYF. CDR3 in DNA: TGTGCCAGCAGTGAAGCGACTATATCCTACGAGCAGTACTTC.

Remarks on this clone: At the DNA level, this CDR3 is encoded by other sequences in the same sample as well. The chain combines TRBV18 with TRBJ2-1; 10 bases are a match to TRBD2. After removal of 0 bases from V and 7 bases from J, the junction contained 6 bases not matched to a gene. The CDR3 consists of 16 residues. Per the germline V gene, CDR1 is KGHSH and CDR2 is LQKENI. The CDR3 sequence: CASSPPGLAGVNEQFF. DNA of the CDR3: TGTGCCAGCTCACCACCGGGGCTAGCGGGAGTTAATGAGCAGTTCTTC.

V is TRBV19 and J is TRBJ2-3, with 7 nucleotides matching TRBD2. This CDR3 comprises 15 residues. The V and J ends lost 5 bases and 3 bases, in that order; junction bases with no gene match: 8. The germline CDR1 and CDR2 sequences are LNHDA and SQIVND (reference sequence). In DNA form, the CDR3 reads TGTGCCAGTAGTGTCCGGACTAGTTTTACAGATACGCAGTATTTT. Protein: CASSVRTSFTDTQYF.

The chain is built from TRBV6-6 and TRBJ2-3, with D possibly being TRBD1 (5 bases). The CDR3 length is 13 residues. The ends were cut back, 10 bases at V and 0 bases at J, with 11 bases in the middle. Germline CDR1 MNHNY, CDR2 SVGAGI (reference sequence). CDR3 sequence: CAIMDTSTDTQYF. The CDR3 nucleotides are TGTGCCATCATGGACACAAGCACAGATACGCAGTATTTT.

The V call is TRBV6-1, the J call TRBJ2-7; 8 positions match TRBD1. The CDR3 runs to 14 residues. Germline assignment: CDR1 MNHNS and CDR2 SASEGT. With V trimmed by 6 bases and J by 3 bases, 7 bases remained unmatched. CDR3 loop: CASRDQGAVYEQYF. DNA of the CDR3: TGTGCCAGCAGAGACCAGGGGGCAGTCTACGAGCAGTACTTC.

The chain uses TRBV12-5 and TRBJ2-5; D ambiguous. V lost 7 bases, J lost 4 bases, and 13 bases lay in between. CDR1 is LGHNT and CDR2 is FRNRAP in the germline V gene. This CDR3 contains 13 residues. In DNA form, the CDR3 reads TGTGCTAGTGCCGTGCCGGCGGTAGAGACCCAGTACTTC. This sequence encodes CASAVPAVETQYF.

The chain has TRBV18 and TRBJ2-2, with 9 bases fitting TRBD1. With 8 bases clipped from V and 2 bases from J, the junction kept 6 bases outside the gene matches. Germline V CDR1 and CDR2: KGHSH, LQKENI. There are 15 residues in the CDR3. The CDR3 coding sequence is TGTGCCAGCGATGGGACAGGGACAAACACCGGGGAGCTGTTTTTT. Protein sequence: CASDGTGTNTGELFF.

The rearrangement links TRBV19 to TRBJ2-2, with TRBD1 as a possible D gene (6 bases). Trimming cost V 1 base and J 1 base, with 13 bases left between them. The CDR3 covers 17 residues. CDR1 and CDR2 from the germline V gene are LNHDA and SQIVND (reference sequence). In DNA, the CDR3 is TGTGCCAGTAGTATAGGTTCAGGGGAAGGGAACACCGGGGAGCTGTTTTTT. The encoded protein is CASSIGSGEGNTGELFF.

This clone was found a few times. This chain links TRBV6-6 with TRBJ1-6, with TRBD1 matching 7 bases. V was pared by 7 bases and J by 9 bases, with 9 bases of the junction left unmatched. The CDR3 sequence is 14 residues long. Germline loops: CDR1 MNHNY, CDR2 SVGAGI (reference sequence). The CDR3 reads CASKRDSIGSPLHF. CDR3 coding DNA: TGTGCCAGCAAACGGGACAGTATAGGTTCACCCCTCCACTTT.

This chain links TRBV28 with TRBJ2-5; TRBD1 is a possible D gene (6 bases). The V gene's germline CDR1 is MDHEN and CDR2 SYDVKM. The CDR3 has 14 amino acids. Trimming shortened V by 6 bases and J by 2 bases, and 13 bases separated the two germline ends. The CDR3 nucleotides are TGTGCCAGCAGATCAGGACAGCTACAAGAGACCCAGTACTTC. Amino acids: CASRSGQLQETQYF. Combining the CDR3 with reference TRBV28 and TRBJ2-5 gives the whole variable domain DVKVTQSSRYLVKRTGEKVFLECVQDMDHENMFWYRQDPGLGLRLIYFSYDVKMKEKGDIPEGYSVSREKKERFSLILESASTNQTSMYLCASRSGQLQETQYFGPGTRLLVL.

This clone has just a few counts. This chain connects TRBV9 to TRBJ1-5; 7 bases agree with TRBD1. V trimming: 2 bases; J trimming: 0 bases; junction bases outside the gene matches: 2. This CDR3 region has 15 residues. Germline values: CDR1 SGDLS, CDR2 YYNGEE. This CDR3 is CASSVGTVSNQPQHF. Written as DNA, the CDR3 is TGTGCCAGCAGCGTTGGGACAGTTAGCAATCAGCCCCAGCATTTT.